Described below is a single T cell receptor beta chain sequence and its context. What it binds is not known. Germline CDR1 and CDR2: SGHTA and FQGNSA. The CDR3 extends over 14 amino acids. Trimming stripped 4 bases from V and 4 bases from J, with 14 bases between. The sample originates from a study of T cells in localized non-small cell lung cancer. Some clones are missing from TCRdb's copy, which holds only in-frame ones; the method was immunoSEQ multiplex PCR. The profile shows tens of thousands of clones, approximately 88% of them singletons. Study-level points and caveats: Uninvolved adjacent lung showed peak T cell clonality, exceeding tumor. Investigators sequenced only a single tumor region, leaving heterogeneity possible. Median detection of top 100 tumor clones in adjacent lung was roughly 61 clones.

The starting material was peripheral blood mononuclear cells, obtained before any cancer treatment. The sequence came from a man aged 40 to 69 with stage III lung adenocarcinoma. V and J are TRBV7-2 and TRBJ2-7, with D perhaps assigned TRBD1 or TRBD2 (5 bases each). The CDR3 here is CASSSTKGPYEQYF. In DNA form, the CDR3 reads TGTGCCAGCAGCTCTACCAAGGGACCTTACGAGCAGTACTTC.